One and the same sample provided the 24 T cell receptor beta chains below, sequenced in a study of stem cell transplantation in POMP-related autoinflammatory disease. TCRdb keeps only in-frame clones here, not all; method: immunoSEQ multiplex PCR. The sample includes approximately 65,000 clones, about nine tenths seen only once; the top ten take about 0.7%. The source material was CD4+ T cells from PBMCs, sampled after stem cell transplantation. The receptors shown here come from a human patient with POMP-related autoinflammation and immune dysregulation (PRAID). The T cells may partly be graft donor cells.

CDR3 in amino acids: CSVGVRSHEQYF. CDR3 nucleotides: TGCAGCGTCGGGGTGAGGTCCCACGAGCAGTACTTC. The V call is TRBV29-1, the J call TRBJ2-7; D perhaps matches TRBD2 (5 bases). V gave up 6 bases and J gave up 5 bases, with 14 bases separating them. Per germline, CDR1 SQVTM and CDR2 ANQGSEA. CDR3 length: 12 amino acids.

The genes are TRBV15 and TRBJ1-4, with D possibly being TRBD1 (5 bases). Deletions cut 0 bases from V and 2 bases from J, with 10 bases between. Germline values: CDR1 LNHNV, CDR2 YYDKDF (reference sequence). This CDR3 region has 16 residues. The CDR3 loop reads CATSREPEGTNEKLFF. The CDR3 nucleotides are TGTGCCACCAGCAGAGAACCTGAGGGGACTAATGAAAAACTGTTTTTT.

V usage is TRBV2 and J usage is TRBJ1-1; maybe TRBD1 (6 bases). Per the germline V gene, CDR1 is SNHLY and CDR2 is FYNNEI. Trimming removed 6 bases at V and 1 base at J, with 12 bases between. The CDR3 extends over 14 amino acids. CDR3 nucleotides: TGTGCCAGCAGCCCCCGGGACACGAACACTGAAGCTTTCTTT. Residues: CASSPRDTNTEAFF. The full variable domain, in which reference TRBV2 and TRBJ1-1 provide the parts outside the CDR3, is EPEVTQTPSHQVTQMGQEVILRCVPISNHLYFYWYRQILGQKVEFLVSFYNNEISEKSEIFDDQFSVERPDGSNFTLKIRSTKLEDSAMYFCASSPRDTNTEAFFGQGTRLTVV.

The rearrangement uses TRBV3-1 (or the pseudogene TRBV3-2) and TRBJ2-7; 8 bases map to TRBD2. The CDR3 totals 15 residues. From germline, CDR1 is LGHDT and CDR2 YNNKEL (reference sequence). Trimming removed 1 base from V and 4 bases from J; junction bases left unmatched: 6. CDR3 sequence (DNA): TGTGCCAGCAGCCAAGGCTCTAGCGGGTATTACGAGCAGTACTTC. It translates to CASSQGSSGYYEQYF.

The chain combines TRBV9 with TRBJ2-2; D is perhaps TRBD1 or TRBD2 (5 bases each). V was shortened by 4 bases and J by 5 bases, with 15 bases between the two germline ends. The CDR3 length is 15 residues. The germline V gene encodes CDR1 SGDLS and CDR2 YYNGEE. CDR3: CASSQRGAKTGELFF. In nucleotides, the CDR3 is TGTGCCAGCAGCCAAAGGGGAGCAAAAACCGGGGAGCTGTTTTTT.

The V gene is TRBV28, the J gene TRBJ2-1, with D unresolved. V lost 5 bases and J 4 bases, leaving 6 bases between the germline ends. Germline V gene lookup returns CDR1 MDHEN and CDR2 SYDVKM. There are 12 residues in the CDR3. The CDR3 nucleotides read TGTGCCAGCAGTCAGTCATACAATGAGCAGTTCTTC. This encodes CASSQSYNEQFF.

V and J are TRBV13 and TRBJ2-1; 11 bases line up with TRBD2. From germline, CDR1 is PRHDT and CDR2 FYEKMQ (reference sequence). Losses at the gene ends were 5 bases for V and 5 bases for J; bases not matched to a gene: 8. This CDR3 has 16 residues. This CDR3 reads CASSVLPGLADNEQFF. CDR3 sequence (DNA): TGTGCCAGCAGCGTCTTACCGGGACTAGCGGACAATGAGCAGTTCTTC.

The chain has TRBV9 and TRBJ1-4; D is perhaps TRBD1 (5 bases). The V gene's germline CDR1 is SGDLS and CDR2 YYNGEE. The CDR3 extends over 17 amino acids. V lost 4 bases and J 0 bases, leaving 16 bases between the germline ends. CDR3 sequence reads: CASSPREAVATNEKLFF. CDR3 nucleotide sequence: TGTGCCAGCAGCCCCAGGGAAGCCGTTGCAACTAATGAAAAACTGTTTTTT.

The V call is TRBV7-6, the J call TRBJ2-7; weak D call: TRBD1 (6 bases). The V gene lost 1 base and the J gene lost 1 base, with 14 bases spanning the gap. Germline-derived CDR1 and CDR2 are SGHVS and FNYEAQ. The CDR3 contains 16 residues. CDR3 sequence reads: CASSLGGPPFSYEQYV. The CDR3 DNA reads TGTGCCAGCAGCTTAGGGGGGCCACCTTTTTCCTACGAGCAGTACGTC.

The chain couples TRBV30 to TRBJ2-3, with 7 bases identical to TRBD1. Germline CDR1 is GTSNPN and CDR2 is SVGIG (reference sequence). The CDR3 has 14 amino acids. V lost 3 bases to trimming and J lost 1 base; unmatched junction nucleotides: 4. The CDR3 loop is CAWSRQGGTDTQYF. The CDR3 DNA sequence: TGTGCCTGGAGCAGACAGGGAGGCACAGATACGCAGTATTTT. The complete variable domain, with remaining parts taken from reference TRBV30 and TRBJ2-3, reads SQTIHQWPATLVQPVGSPLSLECTVEGTSNPNLYWYRQAAGRGLQLLFYSVGIGQISSEVPQNLSASRPQDRQFILSSKKLLLSDSGFYLCAWSRQGGTDTQYFGPGTRLTVL.

The rearrangement uses TRBV25-1 and TRBJ2-7; possible D gene TRBD2, 5 bases. The CDR3 spans 13 residues. Germline V lookup: CDR1 MGHDK, CDR2 SYGVNS. V was cut by 4 bases and J by 11 bases, with 18 bases left in between. The CDR3 bases are TGTGCCAGCAGTGTAAAGGACGGCGGGCCAGAGTACTTC. Protein: CASSVKDGGPEYF.

The chain joins TRBV7-2 to TRBJ1-1; D is possibly TRBD1 (5 bases). V was clipped by 5 bases and J by 0 bases, with 19 bases between them. The CDR3 runs 17 residues. Germline V CDR1 and CDR2: SGHTA, FQGNSA. The CDR3 reads CASSLTQGLGLNTEAFF. The CDR3 bases are TGTGCCAGCAGCCTCACTCAGGGTCTCGGTTTGAACACTGAAGCTTTCTTT.

V gene TRBV10-2 combines with J gene TRBJ2-3; TRBD2 agrees at 7 bases. This CDR3 is built from 13 residues. Germline V gene sequence: CDR1 WSHSY, CDR2 SAAADI. V gave up 5 bases and J gave up 2 bases; unmatched junction bases: 1. For the CDR3, the DNA is TGCGCCAGCAGTCTAGCGGCCACAGATACGCAGTATTTT. Amino acid sequence: CASSLAATDTQYF.

The J gene is TRBJ1-2, the V gene TRBV12-5; D is possibly TRBD1 (5 bases). This CDR3 contains 15 residues. Germline V gene sequence: CDR1 LGHNT, CDR2 FRNRAP. V dropped 1 base and J dropped 3 bases, with 12 bases sitting between them. The CDR3 loop is CASGLGKGVYYGYTF. The CDR3 DNA reads as TGTGCTAGTGGTTTGGGAAAAGGGGTTTACTATGGCTACACCTTC.

This sequence joins TRBV11-2 and TRBJ2-5; 7 bases are a match to TRBD1. Trimming at V came to 7 bases and at J to 3 bases, leaving 2 bases not matched to a gene. Per the germline V gene, CDR1 is SGHAT and CDR2 is FQNNGV. CDR3 size: 12 residues. The chain's CDR3 is CASKDRKETQYF. The DNA of the CDR3 is TGTGCCAGCAAGGACAGGAAAGAGACCCAGTACTTC. Full variable domain (remainder filled in from reference TRBV11-2 and TRBJ2-5): EAGVAQSPRYKIIEKRQSVAFWCNPISGHATLYWYQQILGQGPKLLIQFQNNGVVDDSQLPKDRFSAERLKGVDSTLKIQPAKLEDSAVYLCASKDRKETQYFGPGTRLLVL.

The genes are TRBV5-5 and TRBJ1-2, with a weak D call TRBD1 (5 bases). Germline V gives CDR1 SGHKS, CDR2 YYEKEE (reference sequence). The CDR3 length is 15 residues. V was clipped by 3 bases and J by 2 bases, with 14 bases between them. The chain's CDR3 is CASSSAGTVNYGYTF. The CDR3 DNA follows: TGTGCCAGCAGCTCGGCCGGGACCGTCAACTATGGCTACACCTTC.

The chain has TRBV5-8 and TRBJ2-7; a possible D gene is TRBD1 (6 bases). The CDR3 loop spans 13 amino acids. The ends were cut back, 2 bases at V and 2 bases at J, with 8 bases in the middle. Germline V gives CDR1 SGHTS, CDR2 YDEGEE. The CDR3 DNA reads as TGTGCCAGCAGCTTTCCAGGGGCCTACGAGCAGTACGTC. Its protein product is CASSFPGAYEQYV.

Details on this clone: Germline and junction disagree at one end, which may indicate a read error. The chain links TRBV5-1 to TRBJ2-1; 11 bases align to TRBD2. Germline lookup yields CDR1 SGHRS and CDR2 YFSETQ. This CDR3 is 17 amino acids long. The CDR3 coding sequence is TGCGCCCGCAGCCAAGTTGCGGGTTTAGCGGGGGGGAGGGTGCAGTTCTTC. It encodes CARSQVAGLAGGRVQFF.

The chain employs TRBV19 and TRBJ1-2; perhaps TRBD1 as D (5 bases). CDR3 length: 14 residues. Germline V lookup: CDR1 LNHDA, CDR2 SQIVND (reference sequence). The V end lost 6 bases, the J end lost 4 bases, and 15 bases lay between the germline ends. The CDR3 DNA reads as TGTGCCAGTAGAACCGATCCAGGGTCCTATGGCTACACCTTC. Residues: CASRTDPGSYGYTF.

The rearrangement joins TRBV7-9 to TRBJ2-7, with 11 bases aligning to TRBD1. Germline trimming cut 5 bases from V and 3 bases from J; bases unmatched to any gene: 6. Germline V gene lookup returns CDR1 SEHNR and CDR2 FQNEAQ (reference sequence). The CDR3 runs 15 residues. This CDR3 reads CASSPRDRGSYEQYF. The CDR3 region has the DNA TGTGCCAGCAGCCCCCGGGACAGGGGGAGCTACGAGCAGTACTTC.

The rearrangement uses TRBV12-3 or TRBV12-4 and TRBJ2-2, with D hard to call. The CDR3 is 13 amino acids. The ends were cut back, 8 bases at V and 4 bases at J, with 11 bases in the middle. For the CDR3, the DNA is TGTGCCAGCTGTGTAATCGGCACCGGGGAGCTGTTTTTT. Its translation: CASCVIGTGELFF.

This sequence joins TRBV28 and TRBJ2-5, with TRBD1 identical over 7 bases. Germline V gene data show CDR1 as MDHEN and CDR2 as SYDVKM. V gave up 6 bases and J gave up 2 bases; unmatched junction bases: 6. The CDR3 totals 14 residues. The CDR3 spells CASSQGTVQETQYF. The DNA of the CDR3 is TGTGCCAGCAGCCAAGGGACAGTACAAGAGACCCAGTACTTC. Based on the CDR3 plus reference TRBV28 and TRBJ2-5, the full variable domain is DVKVTQSSRYLVKRTGEKVFLECVQDMDHENMFWYRQDPGLGLRLIYFSYDVKMKEKGDIPEGYSVSREKKERFSLILESASTNQTSMYLCASSQGTVQETQYFGPGTRLLVL.

The chain has TRBV5-1 and TRBJ2-2; 8 bases match TRBD2. The CDR3 is made up of 15 amino acids. The V gene end was trimmed by 4 bases and the J gene end by 6 bases; junction bases not matched to a gene: 8. Looked up from germline, CDR1 is SGHRS and CDR2 is YFSETQ. The CDR3 coding sequence is TGCGCCAGCAGCGAGGGACTAGGGGCATCCGGGGAGCTGTTTTTT. Its protein product is CASSEGLGASGELFF.

This sequence joins TRBV3-1 (or the pseudogene TRBV3-2) and TRBJ2-1; D might be TRBD2 (6 bases). V was trimmed by 1 base and J by 9 bases, leaving 10 bases between them. The CDR3 covers 13 residues. Germline V gene sequence: CDR1 LGHDT, CDR2 YNNKEL (reference sequence). The DNA for the CDR3 is TGTGCCAGCAGCCAAGTCCAGGGAGGTGAGCAGTTCTTC. Translated: CASSQVQGGEQFF.